Listed here are 17 T cell receptor beta chains from one sample, sequenced in a study of T cell repertoires in cytomegalovirus infection. Each CDR3 protein gets one entry after TCRdb re-called the reads with MiXCR. The table has a few hundred thousand distinct CDR3 sequences, around 15% seen once. Source material: PBMCs. Receptor source: a human donor in good health (CMV status not recorded). Some clones in this sample may be carry-over from other donors' samples.

This clonotype was found a few times. The chain carries TRBV29-1 and TRBJ2-5; the match to TRBD1 covers 9 bases. Germline V CDR1 and CDR2: SQVTM, ANQGSEA. This CDR3 is 14 amino acids long. The junction had 9 bases not matched to a gene; V was cut back by 5 bases and J by 5 bases. CDR3 nucleotides: TGCAGCGTTACTGGGACAGGGAGAGGGGAGACCCAGTACTTC. It is translated as CSVTGTGRGETQYF.

This clonotype occurred a few times. The V call is TRBV7-3, the J call TRBJ2-6; D may be TRBD1 (6 bases). The V gene's germline CDR1 is SGHTA and CDR2 FQGTGA. The CDR3 has 15 amino acids. The V and J ends lost 5 bases and 2 bases respectively, with 10 bases between them. The CDR3 reads CASSIQGTGANVLTF. The CDR3 nucleotides are TGTGCCAGCAGCATACAGGGAACTGGGGCCAACGTCCTGACTTTC.

This clonotype was found a few times. This chain joins TRBV5-1 and TRBJ2-3; D uncertain. Germline V gene data show CDR1 as SGHRS and CDR2 as YFSETQ. V was clipped by 4 bases and J by 4 bases, with 22 bases between them. The CDR3 sequence is 17 residues long. The CDR3 reads CASSVSTEELRSDTQYF. The CDR3 DNA sequence: TGCGCCAGCAGCGTATCGACCGAGGAATTAAGGTCAGATACGCAGTATTTT.

This clonotype has a handful of counts. The rearrangement uses TRBV7-9 and TRBJ2-7; 10 bases are shared with TRBD1. Germline-derived CDR1 and CDR2 are SEHNR and FQNEAQ (reference sequence). The V and J ends lost 2 bases and 6 bases, in that order; junction bases with no gene match: 7. The CDR3 contains 15 residues. CDR3 in DNA: TGTGCCAGCAGCTTAATTGGGGGGACAGGGGTCGAGCAGTACTTC. The encoded protein is CASSLIGGTGVEQYF.

This clonotype was counted many times. V is TRBV7-6 and J is TRBJ2-2; TRBD2 might be the D (6 bases). The CDR3 contains 16 residues. Germline lookup yields CDR1 SGHVS and CDR2 FNYEAQ. Trimming took off 5 bases at V and 6 bases at J, with 19 bases between the two ends. The CDR3 DNA reads TGTGCCAGCAGCCCCCTTCGGGGCGGGACGGCCGGGGAGCTGTTTTTT. Its protein product is CASSPLRGGTAGELFF.

The rearrangement joins TRBV10-2 to TRBJ1-5; possibly TRBD1 for D (5 bases). The CDR3 sequence is 14 residues long. V lost 2 bases, J lost 1 base, and 6 bases lay in between. CDR1 and CDR2 from the germline V gene are WSHSY and SAAADI. The CDR3 bases are TGCGCCAGCAGTGAGGGGGGAAGCAATCAGCCCCAGCATTTT. Its protein product is CASSEGGSNQPQHF.

This clonotype was counted ten times or more. The CDR3 sequence is CASSLSFGRTSTDTQYF. The CDR3, as DNA: TGTGCCAGCAGTTTATCTTTCGGGCGAACTAGCACAGATACGCAGTATTTT. The chain couples TRBV27 to TRBJ2-3, with D uncertain. The CDR3 consists of 17 residues. The germline CDR1 and CDR2 sequences are MNHEY and SMNVEV (reference sequence). V shed 0 bases and J shed 0 bases, with 13 bases lying between them.

This clonotype showed up many times. The V and J genes are TRBV4-1 and TRBJ1-2; 7 bases agree with TRBD1. CDR3 length equals 17 residues. J lost 3 bases, V lost 5 bases, and 15 bases had no gene match. Looked up from germline, CDR1 is MGHRA and CDR2 is YSYEKL. The CDR3 DNA is TGCGCCAGCAGCACAATAAGGGGGCGTAGCGAGGACTATGGCTACACCTTC. It translates to CASSTIRGRSEDYGYTF.

This clonotype has a count of ten or more. The J gene is TRBJ1-2, the V gene TRBV5-1; 8 bases agree with TRBD1. Trimming took 4 bases from V and 6 from J; bases not matched to a gene: 5. This CDR3 comprises 13 residues. CDR1 and CDR2 (germline): SGHRS, YFSETQ. This chain's CDR3 is CASSTDRGDGYTF. The CDR3 nucleotides are TGCGCCAGCAGCACAGACAGGGGAGATGGCTACACCTTC.

There are a few counts of this clonotype. The J gene is TRBJ1-2, the V gene TRBV18, with D possibly being TRBD1 (6 bases). Trimming left V 6 bases short and J 4 bases short, with 15 bases between. CDR3 length equals 14 residues. The germline V gene has CDR1 KGHSH and CDR2 LQKENI. CDR3 region: CASSPGQTFYGYTF. CDR3 nucleotides: TGTGCCAGCTCGCCTGGACAGACCTTCTATGGCTACACCTTC.

For the CDR3, the DNA is TGTGCCAGCAGACAATGGGGACAGTCGCCGGGTAGCTTGAAAAACACCGGGGAGCTGTTTTTT. Translation: CASRQWGQSPGSLKNTGELFF. The chain employs TRBV6-1 and TRBJ2-2; TRBD1 agrees at 7 bases. Germline assignment: CDR1 MNHNS and CDR2 SASEGT. This CDR3 spans 21 amino acids. V trimming: 6 bases; J trimming: 2 bases; junction bases outside the gene matches: 24.

In its sample, this clonotype was seen many times. The rearrangement links TRBV10-3 to TRBJ2-2; no firm D call. CDR1 ENHRY and CDR2 SYGVKD come from the germline V gene. The CDR3 has 14 residues. Trimming removed 7 bases at V and 5 bases at J, with 14 bases between. DNA for the CDR3: TGTGCCATCACCGATAAATGGGGAACCGGGGAGCTGTTTTTT. Its translation: CAITDKWGTGELFF.

This clonotype was counted between two and nine times. The V and J genes are TRBV19 and TRBJ2-7; 12 positions agree with TRBD2. The V gene end was trimmed by 0 bases and the J gene end by 5 bases; junction bases not matched to a gene: 5. The CDR3 has 16 residues. Germline CDR1 LNHDA, CDR2 SQIVND (reference sequence). CDR3 coding DNA: TGTGCCAGTAGTATAGACCGACTAGCGGGAGACCACGAGCAGTACTTC. It encodes CASSIDRLAGDHEQYF.

This clonotype has ten or more counts. The rearrangement links TRBV19 to TRBJ2-7, with 8 bases fitting TRBD2. Germline V gene lookup returns CDR1 LNHDA and CDR2 SQIVND (reference sequence). The CDR3 loop spans 15 amino acids. The junction had 9 bases not matched to a gene; V was cut back by 5 bases and J by 3 bases. The CDR3 DNA reads TGTGCCAGTAGTGAGGCGGGAGGCCAGCTCTACGAGCAGTACTTC. Amino acids: CASSEAGGQLYEQYF. The full variable domain, rest sourced from reference TRBV19 and TRBJ2-7, is DGGITQSPKYLFRKEGQNVTLSCEQNLNHDAMYWYRQDPGQGLRLIYYSQIVNDFQKGDIAEGYSVSREKKESFPLTVTSAQKNPTAFYLCASSEAGGQLYEQYFGPGTRLTVT.

This clonotype was recorded at least ten times. The rearrangement uses TRBV29-1 and TRBJ2-1; 8 bases match TRBD2. The CDR3 length is 14 residues. Losses at the gene ends were 5 bases for V and 3 bases for J; bases not matched to a gene: 6. Germline CDR1 reads SQVTM; CDR2 reads ANQGSEA. The CDR3 protein is CSVRRAGDYNEQFF. In DNA form, the CDR3 reads TGCAGCGTTCGCCGAGCGGGAGACTACAATGAGCAGTTCTTC.

The rearrangement uses TRBV20-1 and TRBJ2-2; 7 nucleotides match TRBD1. Trimming removed 4 bases from V and 4 bases from J; junction bases left unmatched: 6. The V gene's germline CDR1 is DFQATT and CDR2 SNEGSKA (reference sequence). The CDR3 loop spans 14 amino acids. The CDR3 DNA follows: TGCAGTGCTAAAGGGGGCGTGAGCACCGGGGAGCTGTTTTTT. It encodes CSAKGGVSTGELFF.

This clonotype occurred a few times. The chain joins TRBV5-4 to TRBJ1-1; D gene uncertain. From germline, CDR1 is SGHNT and CDR2 YYREEE (reference sequence). V lost 0 bases to trimming and J lost 7 bases, with 16 bases between them. The CDR3 sequence is 15 residues long. CDR3 DNA: TGTGCCAGCAGCTTGGTTAAAGGCATGAGAGGTGAAGCTTTCTTT. It yields the protein CASSLVKGMRGEAFF. The entire variable domain, with the rest obtained from reference TRBV5-4 and TRBJ1-1, is as follows: ETGVTQSPTHLIKTRGQQVTLRCSSQSGHNTVSWYQQALGQGPQFIFQYYREEENGRGNFPPRFSGLQFPNYSSELNVNALELDDSALYLCASSLVKGMRGEAFFGQGTRLTVV.